Sequencing of this T cell receptor (beta chain) was carried out in a study of beta chain features in type 1 diabetes. Study observations and caveats: In every one of the four CD4+ subsets, TCRB CDR3s were moderately but significantly shorter in Type 1 diabetes patients.

The germline V gene has CDR1 SNHLY and CDR2 FYNNEI. Trimming stripped 2 bases from V and 1 base from J, with 5 bases between. The CDR3 is made up of 13 amino acids. CD45RO/CCR7/CD25/CD127/CD95/CD27 sorting isolated CD4+ naive, central memory, regulatory and stem cell-like memory cells. The authors reverse transcribed all of the isolated RNA, so sequencing captured expressed TCRB transcripts. Profiled with immunoSEQ multiplex PCR; TCRdb holds only in-frame clones, not every one. The table lists more than 300,000 clones, 10% to 15% of them singletons, with 0.0095% to 0.011% in the top ten. Remarks on this clone: Its target is not known.

The TCR was taken from a woman in her late teens or twenties with type 1 diabetes. This chain joins TRBV2 and TRBJ1-2, with no clear D. Sequenced material: naive CD4+ T cells from blood. The CDR3 region has the DNA TGTGCCAGCAGTGAACTTCTTAACTATGGCTACACCTTC. It encodes CASSELLNYGYTF.